The rows below give T cell receptor beta chains drawn from one sample of a study of blood T cell repertoires in COVID-19. Generated by immunoSEQ multiplex PCR, the TCRdb table keeps only in-frame clones and is missing some. In the table there are some 270,000 clones, approximately 85% of which are singletons. The sample consisted of peripheral blood. The receptor source for this set is a woman in her seventies with acute or convalescent COVID-19. CDR3s include the opening cysteine and the closing phenylalanine or tryptophan. A D gene is named only where the DNA matches it firmly. Expanded clones get a size class; other rows say once, few or many, or leave the size out.

CDR3nt | CDR3aa | j_gene | abundance | d_gene | v_gene
TGTGCCAGCAGGGGACAGGGGGCTTATGGCTACACCTTC | CASRGQGAYGYTF | TRBJ1-2 | - | TRBD1 | TRBV27
TGTGCCAGCAGTGAAGGGAGGCTAGCCGGTGTCCTAGATACGCAGTATTTT | CASSEGRLAGVLDTQYF | TRBJ2-3 | - | - | TRBV25-1
TGCAGCGTTGTTTACTCCAGCACAGATACGCAGTATTTT | CSVVYSSTDTQYF | TRBJ2-3 | few | - | TRBV29-1
TGTGCCAGCAGCCGACAGTCCACAGATACGCAGTATTTT | CASSRQSTDTQYF | TRBJ2-3 | - | - | TRBV6-2/TRBV6-3
TGTGCCAGCAGCACCTCGGTGGGGGGGATAGAGACCCAGTACTTC | CASSTSVGGIETQYF | TRBJ2-5 | - | TRBD2 | TRBV7-9
TGCGCCAGCAGCTGGCCGGACAGGGCCTATGGCTACACCTTC | CASSWPDRAYGYTF | TRBJ1-2 | - | TRBD1 | TRBV5-1
TGTGCCAGCAGCTCAGGACAGTTCCTCGAGCAGTACTTC | CASSSGQFLEQYF | TRBJ2-7 | - | - | TRBV11-3
TGTGCTAGTGGCCCACAGGGGGGAGATACGCAGTATTTT | CASGPQGGDTQYF | TRBJ2-3 | - | TRBD1 | TRBV12-5
TGTGCCAGCAGCCTGTCCCGGACACACAATGAGCAGTTCTTC | CASSLSRTHNEQFF | TRBJ2-1 | - | - | TRBV11-2
TGCGCCAGCAGCCCACCAACTAGCGGGGGGAGGGATACGCAGTATTTT | CASSPPTSGGRDTQYF | TRBJ2-3 | - | TRBD2 | TRBV5-1